These 18 T cell receptor beta chains share one sample of origin, sequenced in a study of response to subunit inactivated influenza vaccine. TCRdb re-analysed the RT-PCR reads in MiXCR, keeping a single row per CDR3 protein. This repertoire shows more than 450,000 distinct CDR3 sequences, roughly 10% found once; its top ten account for 11%. The same sample was also used in a study of T cells expressing NK-cell markers. Per that paper: 5'RACE template switching built TCR beta cDNA with unique molecular identifiers.

Sequencing used PBMCs from blood, obtained on the day of vaccination. These TCRs come from a man aged 45-60 years who received an inactivated influenza vaccine.

The chain has TRBV12-3 or TRBV12-4 and TRBJ1-1, with no clear D. The CDR3 is 14 amino acids. V lost 3 bases to trimming and J lost 1 base, with 9 bases between them. Here the CDR3 reads CASSLFSRNTEAFF. The DNA for the CDR3 is TGTGCCAGCAGTTTGTTTTCAAGGAACACTGAAGCTTTCTTT.

This clonotype was seen a few times. The rearrangement links TRBV12-3 or TRBV12-4 to TRBJ2-3, with D possibly TRBD1 on 6 matching bases. The CDR3 totals 16 residues. The V gene lost 4 bases and the J gene lost 2 bases, with 16 bases spanning the gap. As DNA, the CDR3 is TGTGCCAGCAGTTCAATACAGGGTCATAACACAGATACGCAGTATTTT. Translation: CASSSIQGHNTDTQYF.

In its sample, this clonotype was seen many times. This chain joins TRBV5-1 and TRBJ2-2; D remains ambiguous. The CDR3 spans 13 residues. V was clipped by 1 base and J by 0 bases, with 1 base between them. CDR1 and CDR2 (germline): SGHRS, YFSETQ. DNA for the CDR3: TGCGCCAGCAGCTTGCCGAACACCGGGGAGCTGTTTTTT. It yields the protein CASSLPNTGELFF.

This clonotype was recorded many times. The chain is built from TRBV12-3 or TRBV12-4 and TRBJ2-3; D call uncertain. The CDR3 extends over 11 amino acids. V was clipped by 6 bases and J by 5 bases, with 6 bases between them. The CDR3: CASRLEDTQYF. The CDR3 coding sequence is TGTGCCAGCAGGCTCGAAGATACGCAGTATTTT.

The rearrangement joins TRBV20-1 to TRBJ2-7; 7 bases map to TRBD2. This CDR3 comprises 17 residues. With V trimmed by 0 bases and J by 6 bases, 17 bases remained unmatched. Germline values: CDR1 DFQATT, CDR2 SNEGSKA (reference sequence). The CDR3 protein is CSARDLLETSTLREQYF. CDR3 nucleotide sequence: TGCAGTGCTAGAGATCTGCTGGAGACTAGCACTCTTCGCGAGCAGTACTTC.

This clonotype has only a few counts. The chain joins TRBV7-2 to TRBJ2-5; D remains unclear. There are 12 residues in the CDR3. Trimming shortened V by 2 bases and J by 4 bases, and 5 bases separated the two germline ends. Germline CDR1 is SGHTA and CDR2 is FQGNSA. The CDR3 spells CASSLRAETQYF. CDR3 sequence (DNA): TGTGCCAGCAGCTTAAGGGCAGAGACCCAGTACTTC.

This clonotype was counted between two and nine times. The V call is TRBV20-1, the J call TRBJ2-2; 7 nucleotides align to TRBD2. The CDR3 is made up of 14 amino acids. With 4 bases clipped from V and 7 bases from J, the junction kept 9 bases outside the gene matches. Germline V lookup: CDR1 DFQATT, CDR2 SNEGSKA (reference sequence). The CDR3 reads CSAKTAGYGGELFF. The CDR3 nucleotides are TGCAGTGCTAAAACAGCGGGATACGGCGGGGAGCTGTTTTTT.

In its sample, this clonotype was seen a few times. This chain connects TRBV12-3 or TRBV12-4 to TRBJ2-3; 11 nucleotides match TRBD2. Trimming at V came to 6 bases and at J to 5 bases, leaving 4 bases not matched to a gene. This CDR3 contains 14 residues. The CDR3 DNA sequence: TGTGCCAGCAGCGGAGGACTAGCGGGAGATACGCAGTATTTT. Translated: CASSGGLAGDTQYF.

This clonotype was picked up many times. V gene TRBV7-8 combines with J gene TRBJ1-1; D perhaps matches TRBD1 (5 bases). Looked up from germline, CDR1 is SGHVS and CDR2 is FQNEAQ. Trimming took 0 bases from V and 3 from J, leaving 26 bases between them. There are 20 residues in the CDR3. The CDR3 protein is CASSLASMGLWGGFDTEAFF. CDR3 bases: TGTGCCAGCAGCTTAGCGAGTATGGGGCTATGGGGGGGATTCGACACTGAAGCTTTCTTT.

The gene calls are TRBV5-4 and TRBJ2-2; 9 bases line up with TRBD1. The germline CDR1 and CDR2 sequences are SGHNT and YYREEE (reference sequence). CDR3 length equals 16 residues. V lost 7 bases to trimming and J lost 3 bases; unmatched junction nucleotides: 10. CDR3 sequence reads: CASCPKDRGDTGELFF. In nucleotides, the CDR3 is TGTGCCAGCTGCCCAAAGGACAGGGGCGACACCGGGGAGCTGTTTTTT.

The V call is TRBV11-2, the J call TRBJ2-1; possible D gene TRBD1, 6 bases. This CDR3 contains 21 residues. V was cut by 1 base and J by 4 bases, with 29 bases left in between. Germline loops: CDR1 SGHAT, CDR2 FQNNGV. CDR3 sequence: CASSLGGEGVLQGRRYNEQFF. As DNA, the CDR3 is TGTGCCAGCAGCTTAGGAGGAGAGGGGGTACTACAGGGAAGAAGGTACAATGAGCAGTTCTTC.

This clonotype was seen repeatedly, ten times or more. V usage is TRBV27 and J usage is TRBJ2-7; a possible D gene is TRBD1 (5 bases). The length of the CDR3 is 17 residues. Germline CDR1 and CDR2: MNHEY and SMNVEV (reference sequence). Trimming cost V 4 bases and J 3 bases, with 22 bases left between them. CDR3: CASSSRPESQVNYEQYF. The CDR3 DNA is TGTGCCAGCAGTTCGAGACCCGAATCACAGGTAAACTACGAGCAGTACTTC.

Many counts were recorded for this clonotype. The V gene is TRBV27, the J gene TRBJ1-6; D is unclear. Germline V gene sequence: CDR1 MNHEY, CDR2 SMNVEV (reference sequence). Trimming took 6 bases from V and 7 from J, leaving 13 bases between them. The CDR3 totals 14 residues. CDR3 amino acids: CASSGLMRNSPLHF. The CDR3 DNA reads TGTGCCAGCAGCGGACTAATGAGGAATTCACCCCTCCACTTT.

This clonotype was detected a few times. The V gene is TRBV5-1, the J gene TRBJ2-5; TRBD1 aligns across 7 bases. From germline, CDR1 is SGHRS and CDR2 YFSETQ. There are 15 residues in the CDR3. V was clipped by 4 bases and J by 5 bases; unmatched bases: 11. The chain's CDR3 is CASSQNTGAGETQYF. Written as DNA, the CDR3 is TGCGCCAGCAGCCAAAACACAGGGGCGGGTGAGACCCAGTACTTC.

The V call is TRBV7-9, the J call TRBJ1-4; unclear D gene. This CDR3 contains 15 residues. Trimming removed 6 bases at V and 8 bases at J, with 19 bases between. The V gene's germline CDR1 is SEHNR and CDR2 FQNEAQ (reference sequence). CDR3 loop: CASSLGGVQNEKLFF. The CDR3 DNA reads as TGTGCCAGCAGTCTTGGAGGAGTACAGAACGAAAAACTGTTTTTT.

This clonotype was detected a few times. J is TRBJ2-7 and V is TRBV6-5, with a tentative D call TRBD1 (6 bases). V lost 7 bases and J 2 bases, leaving 12 bases between the germline ends. Germline V lookup: CDR1 MNHEY, CDR2 SVGAGI. The CDR3 extends over 13 amino acids. The CDR3, as DNA: TGTGCCAGCAATTCGGGACATCCCTACGAGCAGTACTTC. It is translated as CASNSGHPYEQYF.

The chain combines TRBV7-9 with TRBJ2-5, with unresolved D. The CDR3 has 11 residues. In germline, CDR1 is SEHNR, CDR2 FQNEAQ (reference sequence). The V end was cut by 5 bases, the J end by 4 bases, with 5 bases between. The CDR3 region has the DNA TGTGCCAGCAGCAAAACAGAGACCCAGTACTTC. Residues: CASSKTETQYF.

This clonotype was seen at least ten times. The chain uses TRBV10-3 and TRBJ1-1, with no clear D. Germline V CDR1 and CDR2: ENHRY, SYGVKD. The V and J ends lost 3 bases and 0 bases respectively, with 11 bases between them. The CDR3 is 15 amino acids. This CDR3 reads CAISDQAFLNTEAFF. The CDR3 region has the DNA TGTGCCATCAGTGACCAGGCCTTCTTGAACACTGAAGCTTTCTTT.